Shown below are 29 T cell receptor beta chains from a single sample sequenced in a study of blood T cell repertoires in COVID-19. Clones were sequenced by immunoSEQ multiplex PCR, and TCRdb holds only the in-frame ones, with some missing. The table has some 260,000 clones, 70% to 90% seen once. Sequencing was carried out using peripheral blood. The receptor source for this set is a man aged 18 to 30 with active or convalescent COVID-19.

The V and J genes are TRBV4-1 and TRBJ1-1, with 8 bases that match TRBD1. This CDR3 comprises 13 residues. Germline-derived CDR1 and CDR2 are MGHRA and YSYEKL. J was trimmed by 4 bases and V by 5 bases; bases with no gene match: 3. The CDR3 loop is CASSVQGGTEAFF. The DNA for the CDR3 is TGCGCCAGCAGCGTACAGGGGGGCACTGAAGCTTTCTTT.

The chain has TRBV15 and TRBJ1-1; D perhaps matches TRBD1 (6 bases). The CDR3 contains 16 residues. V lost 0 bases and J lost 5, with 16 bases in between. CDR1 is LNHNV, CDR2 YYDKDF, per germline (reference sequence). CDR3 coding DNA: TGTGCCACCAGCAGAGATGAAGTCAGGGGAGGGACTGAAGCTTTCTTT. Protein: CATSRDEVRGGTEAFF.

The genes are TRBV27 and TRBJ1-5; weak D call: TRBD1 (6 bases). Germline CDR1 and CDR2: MNHEY and SMNVEV (reference sequence). The V end lost 6 bases, the J end lost 0 bases, and 12 bases lay between the germline ends. This CDR3 contains 15 residues. The CDR3 here is CASRTTGNSNQPQHF. The DNA of the CDR3 is TGTGCCAGCAGGACTACAGGGAATAGCAATCAGCCCCAGCATTTT.

The J gene is TRBJ2-7, the V gene TRBV18; 7 bases match TRBD1. Germline V lookup: CDR1 KGHSH, CDR2 LQKENI. Trimming took 3 bases from V and 2 from J; bases not matched to a gene: 13. The CDR3 runs 17 residues. The CDR3 nucleotides read TGTGCCAGCTCACCGGGCGATAGTACAGGGGCCGCCTACGAGCAGTACTTC. Its translation is CASSPGDSTGAAYEQYF. The full variable domain, with the rest looked up from reference TRBV18 and TRBJ2-7, is NAGVMQNPRHLVRRRGQEARLRCSPMKGHSHVYWYRQLPEEGLKFMVYLQKENIIDESGMPKERFSAEFPKEGPSILRIQQVVRGDSAAYFCASSPGDSTGAAYEQYFGPGTRLTVT.

This chain connects TRBV9 to TRBJ2-1; TRBD2 aligns across 10 bases. The trim removed 3 bases at V and 4 bases at J, leaving 4 bases unmatched. The CDR3 contains 15 residues. The germline CDR1 and CDR2 sequences are SGDLS and YYNGEE. In DNA, the CDR3 is TGTGCCAGCAGCGGAGCGGGAGGGTTGTACAATGAGCAGTTCTTC. It yields the protein CASSGAGGLYNEQFF.

The chain couples TRBV27 to TRBJ2-3; TRBD2 aligns across 8 bases. This CDR3 comprises 16 residues. Unmatched junction bases numbered 11, after V lost 2 bases and J lost 7 bases. Germline CDR1 MNHEY, CDR2 SMNVEV (reference sequence). CDR3 sequence reads: CASSLGSSGSRHTQYF. CDR3 in DNA: TGTGCCAGCAGTTTAGGGTCTAGCGGGTCTAGACATACGCAGTATTTT.

The chain is built from TRBV30 and TRBJ1-3; D is uncertain. CDR1 and CDR2 (germline): GTSNPN, SVGIG (reference sequence). Trimming took 2 bases from V and 8 from J, leaving 13 bases between them. This CDR3 has 13 amino acids. CDR3 protein: CAWSQTRGHTIYF. DNA of the CDR3: TGTGCCTGGAGTCAGACCCGAGGCCACACCATATATTTT.

The chain carries TRBV6-2 or TRBV6-3 and TRBJ2-7; TRBD1 agrees at 12 bases. There are 16 residues in the CDR3. Germline V gene sequence: CDR1 MNHEY, CDR2 SVGEGT. J gave up 5 bases and V 6 bases, and 11 bases lay outside the gene matches. The CDR3 loop reads CASSRPGQGAGNEQYF. The CDR3 DNA follows: TGTGCCAGCAGCCGTCCGGGACAGGGGGCCGGAAACGAGCAGTACTTC.

About this clone itself: A junction boundary mismatches the germline segment, possibly from a read error. This chain uses TRBV6-5 with TRBJ2-1; 9 bases fit TRBD1. The germline V gene has CDR1 MNHEY and CDR2 SVGAGI. CDR3 length: 11 residues. CDR3 DNA: TGTGCCAGCAGGGGGTGGGACAGGGAAGTCTTC. It codes for CASRGWDREVF.

The chain recombines TRBV28 with TRBJ1-6; D gene ambiguous. CDR3 size: 12 residues. Germline-derived CDR1 and CDR2 are MDHEN and SYDVKM. V gave up 8 bases and J gave up 6 bases, with 8 bases separating them. CDR3 in DNA: TGTGCCAGCGGGCCAGCTAATTCACCCCTCCACTTT. Its translation is CASGPANSPLHF.

This clone was recorded many times. The gene calls are TRBV19 and TRBJ2-7; D might be TRBD2 (5 bases). The CDR3 is 14 amino acids. Germline CDR1 is LNHDA and CDR2 is SQIVND (reference sequence). Trimming took off 5 bases at V and 3 bases at J, with 14 bases between the two ends. The CDR3 is CASSSEGRFYEQYF. The CDR3 DNA follows: TGTGCCAGTAGTTCCGAGGGTAGGTTCTACGAGCAGTACTTC.

The gene calls are TRBV5-5 and TRBJ1-2; a possible D gene is TRBD1 (6 bases). CDR3 length equals 13 residues. V was cut by 4 bases and J by 8 bases, with 15 bases left in between. Per the germline V gene, CDR1 is SGHKS and CDR2 is YYEKEE (reference sequence). CDR3 loop: CASSRTGWRGYTF. The CDR3 nucleotides read TGTGCCAGCAGCCGTACAGGGTGGAGGGGCTACACCTTC.

The rearrangement joins TRBV6-5 to TRBJ1-6; D gene uncertain. The germline CDR1 and CDR2 sequences are MNHEY and SVGAGI. The CDR3 totals 13 residues. V was shortened by 4 bases and J by 9 bases, with 10 bases between the two germline ends. CDR3 protein: CASSSRRGSPLHF. The CDR3 nucleotides read TGTGCCAGCAGTTCCCGGAGAGGTTCACCCCTCCACTTT.

This chain links TRBV28 with TRBJ1-1, with TRBD1 matching over 11 bases. The germline V gene encodes CDR1 MDHEN and CDR2 SYDVKM. V was clipped by 7 bases and J by 4 bases; unmatched bases: 8. The length of the CDR3 is 15 residues. Here the CDR3 reads CASIGQGAEGTEAFF. The CDR3 DNA sequence: TGTGCCAGCATCGGACAGGGGGCCGAGGGCACTGAAGCTTTCTTT.

The rearrangement links TRBV29-1 to TRBJ2-7; 12 bases are shared with TRBD2. The CDR3 covers 12 residues. CDR1 SQVTM and CDR2 ANQGSEA come from the germline V gene. The V gene end was trimmed by 5 bases and the J gene end by 6 bases; junction bases not matched to a gene: 2. CDR3 in amino acids: CSVRLAGAEQYF. DNA of the CDR3: TGCAGCGTTCGACTAGCGGGGGCCGAGCAGTACTTC.

The CDR3 sequence is CASSPGTGGEETQYF. In nucleotides, the CDR3 is TGCGCCAGCAGCCCGGGGACAGGGGGCGAGGAGACCCAGTACTTC. V usage is TRBV5-1 and J usage is TRBJ2-5; 12 nucleotides align to TRBD1. This CDR3 is built from 15 residues. The V and J ends lost 4 bases and 5 bases, in that order; junction bases with no gene match: 6. The V gene's germline CDR1 is SGHRS and CDR2 YFSETQ.

The J gene is TRBJ1-2, the V gene TRBV11-2; the D gene is possibly TRBD1 (5 bases). The germline gives CDR1 SGHAT, CDR2 FQNNGV. The CDR3 is 16 residues long. Trimming removed 1 base from V and 8 bases from J, with 20 bases in between. The CDR3 DNA is TGTGCCAGCAGCTTAGCCTCTCGGACATTGGCCTCGGGCTACACCTTC. This gives the protein CASSLASRTLASGYTF.

This clone was observed a few times. V is TRBV12-3 or TRBV12-4 and J is TRBJ1-1; D gene ambiguous. The CDR3 contains 12 residues. V shed 3 bases and J shed 3 bases, with 5 bases lying between them. CDR3 sequence: CASSLRDTEAFF. The CDR3 nucleotides read TGTGCCAGCAGTTTGAGGGACACTGAAGCTTTCTTT.

The chain carries TRBV2 and TRBJ1-1; tentative D call: TRBD1 (6 bases). This CDR3 has 14 residues. In germline, CDR1 is SNHLY, CDR2 FYNNEI. Trimming took off 1 base at V and 4 bases at J, with 10 bases between the two ends. CDR3 sequence reads: CASSEERGGTEAFF. The CDR3 DNA reads as TGTGCCAGCAGTGAAGAAAGGGGGGGCACTGAAGCTTTCTTT.

The V and J genes are TRBV7-2 and TRBJ1-1; D call uncertain. Trimming stripped 1 base from V and 4 bases from J, with 7 bases between. This CDR3 is built from 13 residues. The germline V gene encodes CDR1 SGHTA and CDR2 FQGNSA. The CDR3 nucleotides read TGTGCCAGCAGCTTAGTGCTAGGCACTGAAGCTTTCTTT. Protein product: CASSLVLGTEAFF.

The V and J genes are TRBV7-6 and TRBJ1-1; unclear D gene. Germline CDR1 and CDR2: SGHVS and FNYEAQ. This CDR3 has 15 residues. V lost 1 base and J 0 bases, leaving 9 bases between the germline ends. The CDR3 reads CASSLGGRMNTEAFF. The CDR3 bases are TGTGCCAGCAGCTTAGGAGGGCGGATGAACACTGAAGCTTTCTTT. The full variable domain, rest sourced from reference TRBV7-6 and TRBJ1-1, is GAGVSQSPRYKVTKRGQDVALRCDPISGHVSLYWYRQALGQGPEFLTYFNYEAQQDKSGLPNDRFSAERPEGSISTLTIQRTEQRDSAMYRCASSLGGRMNTEAFFGQGTRLTVV.

The J gene is TRBJ2-7, the V gene TRBV7-2; possible D gene TRBD1, 6 bases. CDR3 length: 14 residues. Germline loops: CDR1 SGHTA, CDR2 FQGNSA. The ends were cut back, 5 bases at V and 0 bases at J, with 11 bases in the middle. The CDR3 DNA is TGTGCCAGCAGCGGACAGCCAAGCTCCTACGAGCAGTACTTC. Its translation: CASSGQPSSYEQYF.

The chain is built from TRBV24-1 and TRBJ2-3, with D unresolved. Germline CDR1 KGHDR, CDR2 SFDVKD. The germline V and J ends were trimmed by 9 bases and 4 bases, with 13 bases remaining between them. The CDR3 runs to 13 residues. The CDR3 region has the DNA TGTGCCACCGGTCAGACGGGTGCAGATACGCAGTATTTT. Protein sequence: CATGQTGADTQYF.

This chain uses TRBV2 with TRBJ2-1, with unresolved D. The V end was cut by 3 bases, the J end by 4 bases, with 4 bases between. Germline CDR1 is SNHLY and CDR2 is FYNNEI. The CDR3 runs to 12 residues. The CDR3 DNA follows: TGTGCCAGCAGTGACACTTACAATGAGCAGTTCTTC. Translated, it gives CASSDTYNEQFF.

The rearrangement joins TRBV19 to TRBJ1-5; 7 bases are a match to TRBD1. With V trimmed by 5 bases and J by 3 bases, 7 bases remained unmatched. In germline, CDR1 is LNHDA, CDR2 SQIVND (reference sequence). The CDR3 is 15 residues long. The CDR3 region has the DNA TGTGCCAGTAGTGCACCGGGACAGCCCAATCAGCCCCAGCATTTT. This gives the protein CASSAPGQPNQPQHF.

The chain combines TRBV3-1 (or the pseudogene TRBV3-2) with TRBJ2-7, with 7 bases matching TRBD1. CDR3 size: 15 residues. CDR1 is LGHDT and CDR2 is YNNKEL in the germline V gene (reference sequence). Germline trimming cut 3 bases from V and 3 bases from J; bases unmatched to any gene: 8. The CDR3 nucleotides read TGTGCCAGCAGCCAGATGCCGGGACAGTTCTACGAGCAGTACTTC. Translating gives CASSQMPGQFYEQYF.

The chain couples TRBV19 to TRBJ1-6; D remains ambiguous. Germline loops: CDR1 LNHDA, CDR2 SQIVND (reference sequence). The CDR3 is 15 residues long. The V end lost 1 base, the J end lost 10 bases, and 14 bases lay between the germline ends. This CDR3 is CASSIASVAESPLHF. In DNA form, the CDR3 reads TGTGCCAGTAGTATAGCGTCGGTCGCGGAATCACCCCTCCACTTT.

The chain employs TRBV10-2 and TRBJ2-7; the D gene is possibly TRBD1 (8 bases). The CDR3 contains 15 residues. Trimming removed 0 bases from V and 7 bases from J, with 16 bases in between. From germline, CDR1 is WSHSY and CDR2 SAAADI. The CDR3 region is CASSESTGEGMEQYF. CDR3 DNA sequence: TGCGCCAGCAGTGAGTCGACAGGGGAGGGGATGGAGCAGTACTTC.

This clone came up a few times. V is TRBV20-1 and J is TRBJ2-1; D is ambiguous. This CDR3 is built from 16 residues. Trimming removed 3 bases from V and 8 bases from J, with 23 bases in between. Germline V CDR1 and CDR2: DFQATT, SNEGSKA (reference sequence). CDR3 region: CSASGLETPQRDEQFF. CDR3 DNA: TGCAGTGCTAGTGGTCTCGAGACTCCGCAGCGCGATGAGCAGTTCTTC.